This passage covers 17 T cell receptor beta chains from one sample sequenced in a study of T cells in Graves' hyperthyroidism and ophthalmopathy. TCR beta CDR3 regions were amplified from RNA transcripts. First-round RT-PCR of the TCR CDR3 relied on the HTBI primer set. Using its own MiXCR run on the multiplex PCR reads, TCRdb lists one record per CDR3 protein. The sample yields about 600,000 distinct CDR3 sequences, 14% seen once. Material: blood. Source of these receptors: a woman in her forties or fifties with Graves' ophthalmopathy.

There are many counts of this clonotype. This chain joins TRBV13 and TRBJ2-7; 8 nucleotides agree with TRBD1. From germline, CDR1 is PRHDT and CDR2 FYEKMQ (reference sequence). The CDR3 consists of 16 residues. The J segment lost 1 base and the V segment lost 4 bases, leaving 9 bases of the junction unmatched. CDR3: CASSSYPRDRSYEQYF. CDR3 bases: TGTGCCAGCAGCTCCTATCCCCGGGACAGGTCCTACGAGCAGTACTTC.

Note on this clonotype: This could be a read error, since a much larger clone is one nucleotide away. The conserved phenylalanine or tryptophan is not found at the CDR3 terminus, so this likely reflects a read error. CDR3 sequence: CASSLACSGSYNEQFS. Here the CDR3 DNA reads TGTGCCAGCAGCTTAGCCTGTAGCGGATCCTACAATGAGCAGTTCTCC. The chain combines TRBV11-2 with TRBJ2-1, with D perhaps matching TRBD2 (6 bases). The CDR3 is made up of 16 amino acids. V gave up 1 base and J gave up 1 base, with 11 bases separating them. Germline CDR1 is SGHAT and CDR2 is FQNNGV.

This clonotype was counted many times. CDR3 bases: TGTGCCAGCGGGGGGGCTACACGACCAACTAATGAAAAACTGTTTTTT. It encodes CASGGATRPTNEKLFF. The chain has TRBV30 and TRBJ1-4, with TRBD1 as a possible D gene (6 bases). This CDR3 is built from 16 residues. The V and J ends lost 8 bases and 0 bases respectively, with 19 bases between them. Germline V gene data show CDR1 as GTSNPN and CDR2 as SVGIG (reference sequence).

This clonotype was counted ten times or more. The chain recombines TRBV6-1 with TRBJ2-3; TRBD1 is a possible D gene (5 bases). CDR1 and CDR2 from the germline V gene are MNHNS and SASEGT. V was clipped by 6 bases and J by 0 bases, with 13 bases between them. The CDR3 is 15 residues long. For the CDR3, the DNA is TGTGCCAGCAGCTTTACAGGAGCCAGCACAGATACGCAGTATTTT. Its translation is CASSFTGASTDTQYF.

This clonotype was seen repeatedly, ten times or more. The chain combines TRBV5-1 with TRBJ2-3; 11 bases agree with TRBD2. V dropped 0 bases and J dropped 5; count of bases not matched to a gene: 11. This CDR3 comprises 18 residues. CDR1 and CDR2 from the germline V gene are SGHRS and YFSETQ. The CDR3 protein is CASSLGTSGSRAGDTQYF. The CDR3 DNA is TGCGCCAGCAGCTTGGGAACTAGCGGGAGTCGGGCCGGAGATACGCAGTATTTT. The full variable domain, its missing parts supplied by reference TRBV5-1 and TRBJ2-3, is KAGVTQTPRYLIKTRGQQVTLSCSPISGHRSVSWYQQTPGQGLQFLFEYFSETQRNKGNFPGRFSGRQFSNSRSEMNVSTLELGDSALYLCASSLGTSGSRAGDTQYFGPGTRLTVL.

This chain connects TRBV19 to TRBJ1-5; TRBD1 is a possible D gene (5 bases). The V gene's germline CDR1 is LNHDA and CDR2 SQIVND (reference sequence). Between the trimmed V and J ends, which lost 7 bases and 5 bases, there was a span of 15 bases. CDR3 size: 14 residues. The CDR3, as DNA: TGTGCCAGTAATGGCAGGGTTTCCCATCAGCCCCAGCATTTT. Translated, it gives CASNGRVSHQPQHF.

This clonotype was observed at least ten times. This rearrangement joins TRBV6-1 to TRBJ1-1, with 12 bases identical to TRBD1. The CDR3 runs 18 residues. With 5 bases clipped from V and 0 bases from J, the junction kept 10 bases outside the gene matches. Germline CDR1 reads MNHNS; CDR2 reads SASEGT. The CDR3 sequence is CASSPGTGGSVMNTEAFF. The CDR3 region has the DNA TGTGCCAGCAGTCCCGGGACAGGGGGCTCCGTAATGAACACTGAAGCTTTCTTT.

This clonotype was found many times. The chain carries TRBV5-1 and TRBJ2-3; possible D gene TRBD2, 5 bases. The CDR3 runs to 15 residues. The germline V and J ends were trimmed by 4 bases and 2 bases, with 14 bases remaining between them. Germline CDR1 SGHRS, CDR2 YFSETQ. CDR3 in amino acids: CASSHGLPPTDTQYF. Here the CDR3 DNA reads TGCGCCAGCAGCCACGGACTCCCCCCCACAGATACGCAGTATTTT.

This clonotype was detected ten times or more. The CDR3 nucleotides read TGCGCCAGCAGCTTCGAGGGTAGCGCCTACGAGCAGTACTTC. Its translation is CASSFEGSAYEQYF. The chain has TRBV5-1 and TRBJ2-7, with D tentatively TRBD2 (5 bases). Between the trimmed V and J ends, which lost 2 bases and 2 bases, there was a span of 11 bases. The germline V gene encodes CDR1 SGHRS and CDR2 YFSETQ. The CDR3 contains 14 residues.

This clonotype was detected only a few times. The rearrangement joins TRBV15 to TRBJ1-2; D is uncertain. CDR3 length equals 17 residues. Germline CDR1 LNHNV, CDR2 YYDKDF (reference sequence). Deletions cut 1 base from V and 2 bases from J, with 17 bases between. The CDR3 DNA is TGTGCCACCAGCAGAGCTTGGGGAGTGGGTTCAAACTATGGCTACACCTTC. Amino acids: CATSRAWGVGSNYGYTF.

This clonotype was picked up a small number of times. This rearrangement joins TRBV6-1 to TRBJ2-3; possibly TRBD1 for D (5 bases). CDR3 length: 15 amino acids. Trimming pared 6 bases from V and 1 base from J, leaving 14 bases between. Germline V gene sequence: CDR1 MNHNS, CDR2 SASEGT. The CDR3 spells CASSRPSTGTDTQYF. CDR3 coding DNA: TGTGCCAGCAGCCGACCCTCGACAGGCACAGATACGCAGTATTTT.

The J gene is TRBJ1-6, the V gene TRBV20-1, with D possibly being TRBD1 (6 bases). V gave up 2 bases and J gave up 0 bases, with 11 bases separating them. The CDR3 loop spans 16 amino acids. Germline CDR1 and CDR2: DFQATT and SNEGSKA (reference sequence). The CDR3 nucleotides read TGCAGTGCTAGATTAACAGGGAGCTCCTATAATTCACCCCTCCACTTT. Protein sequence: CSARLTGSSYNSPLHF.

The rearrangement links TRBV5-1 to TRBJ1-1; TRBD1 matches 9 bases. V shed 4 bases, J shed 4 bases, and the junction held 8 bases outside the gene matches. This CDR3 is built from 15 residues. Per the germline V gene, CDR1 is SGHRS and CDR2 is YFSETQ. The CDR3 is CASSPETGGITEAFF. Here the CDR3 DNA reads TGCGCCAGCAGCCCCGAGACAGGGGGGATCACTGAAGCTTTCTTT.

The chain carries TRBV9 and TRBJ2-1; weak D call: TRBD2 (7 bases). Germline V lookup: CDR1 SGDLS, CDR2 YYNGEE. This CDR3 is 17 amino acids long. Trimming stripped 6 bases from V and 2 bases from J, with 21 bases between. The CDR3 sequence: CASNPRGGGGPYNEQFF. CDR3 nucleotides: TGTGCCAGCAACCCAAGGGGGGGGGGAGGGCCCTACAATGAGCAGTTCTTC.

About this clonotype: The conserved closing phenylalanine or tryptophan is absent in this CDR3, likely reflecting a read error. The chain joins TRBV9 to TRBJ2-2, with D unclear. The CDR3 is 17 residues long. Germline V lookup: CDR1 SGDLS, CDR2 YYNGEE. The germline V and J ends were trimmed by 0 bases and 1 base, with 13 bases remaining between them. CDR3: CASSVAPWKLNTGELFL. The CDR3 bases are TGTGCCAGCAGCGTAGCTCCGTGGAAATTGAACACCGGGGAGCTGTTTCTT.

In this sample, this clonotype turned up many times. This rearrangement joins TRBV25-1 to TRBJ2-5; 9 bases match TRBD2. Trimming took 6 bases from V and 5 from J; bases not matched to a gene: 19. The germline gives CDR1 MGHDK, CDR2 SYGVNS. This CDR3 comprises 18 residues. This chain's CDR3 is CASSGQGHFSGSHETQYF. The CDR3 nucleotides are TGTGCCAGCAGCGGACAAGGACACTTTAGCGGGAGTCACGAGACCCAGTACTTC.

This clonotype occurred many times. CDR3 DNA: TGTGCCAGCAGTGTAGACAGCCTCTACGAGCAGTACTTC. Its translation is CASSVDSLYEQYF. The gene calls are TRBV6-1 and TRBJ2-7; a weak D match, TRBD1 (5 bases). Germline CDR1 and CDR2: MNHNS and SASEGT. V dropped 4 bases and J dropped 3 bases, with 10 bases sitting between them. The CDR3 has 13 amino acids.